Listed here are 5 T cell receptor beta chains from one sample, sequenced in a study of cytomegalovirus exposure and HLA in healthy donors. The PCR employed 60 Vbeta primers together with 13 Jbeta primers. TCRdb's copy holds only in-frame clones and misses some; the assay was immunoSEQ multiplex PCR. The sample contains about 120,000 clones, about 75% of which appear only once. Specimen: PBMCs. The receptors come from a woman aged 40 to 50 in good health and CMV-seropositive.

The CDR3 spells CASSLDPGSNYGYTF. As DNA, the CDR3 is TGCGCCAGCAGCTTGGATCCGGGTTCTAACTATGGCTACACCTTC. The V call is TRBV5-1, the J call TRBJ1-2, with D hard to call. The germline V and J ends were trimmed by 0 bases and 0 bases, with 9 bases remaining between them. In germline, CDR1 is SGHRS, CDR2 YFSETQ. This CDR3 has 15 residues. Complete variable domain (other parts from reference TRBV5-1 and TRBJ1-2): KAGVTQTPRYLIKTRGQQVTLSCSPISGHRSVSWYQQTPGQGLQFLFEYFSETQRNKGNFPGRFSGRQFSNSRSEMNVSTLELGDSALYLCASSLDPGSNYGYTFGSGTRLTVV.

V and J are TRBV5-8 and TRBJ1-2; 9 bases line up with TRBD1. The length of the CDR3 is 15 residues. Per the germline V gene, CDR1 is SGHTS and CDR2 is YDEGEE. Losses at the gene ends were 4 bases for V and 3 bases for J; bases not matched to a gene: 7. The CDR3 region has the DNA TGTGCCAGCAGCGGTCACAGGGGGCCCTACTATGGCTACACCTTC. It translates to CASSGHRGPYYGYTF.

The chain has TRBV2 and TRBJ1-3, with 9 bases fitting TRBD1. J gave up 3 bases and V 6 bases, and 15 bases lay outside the gene matches. The CDR3 is made up of 18 amino acids. In germline, CDR1 is SNHLY, CDR2 FYNNEI. In nucleotides, the CDR3 is TGTGCCAGCAGGGCCACCTTCAGGGACAGGGAGGATGGAAACACCATATATTTT. It is translated as CASRATFRDREDGNTIYF.

V usage is TRBV5-1 and J usage is TRBJ2-5; D is undetermined. The CDR3 is 14 amino acids. The germline V gene encodes CDR1 SGHRS and CDR2 YFSETQ. V lost 1 base and J 3 bases, leaving 10 bases between the germline ends. The CDR3 is CASSLSPSEETQYF. For the CDR3, the DNA is TGCGCCAGCAGCTTGTCGCCTAGTGAAGAGACCCAGTACTTC.

The chain joins TRBV29-1 to TRBJ1-1; TRBD1 agrees at 7 bases. CDR1 is SQVTM, CDR2 ANQGSEA, per germline. The CDR3 has 13 amino acids. Trimming cost V 7 bases and J 1 base; bases outside gene matches: 6. CDR3 sequence: CSAGQASNTEAFF. The CDR3 nucleotides read TGCAGCGCCGGACAGGCTTCGAACACTGAAGCTTTCTTT.